This T cell receptor (beta chain) was recorded in a study of blood T cell repertoires in COVID-19. About the study: Acute and convalescent COVID-19 specimens originated in the United States, Italy and Spain.

Participants spanned ages 18 to 89 years and resided in roughly 26 US areas. The recovered donors of Cohort 3 showed two negative PCRs, clearance, or symptom resolution. Authors' analysis steps: Reference gene primer amplification gave estimated nucleated cell counts. The table came from immunoSEQ multiplex PCR; TCRdb's copy has only in-frame clones and leaves some out. V, J and clone size were drawn from that table, and D and trimming were deduced from the DNA. The data hold about 500,000 clones, with 87% observed a single time. CDR3 length: 11 amino acids. With 4 bases removed from V and 7 bases from J, the gap between germline ends came to 4 bases. Germline lookup yields CDR1 SEHNR and CDR2 FQNEAQ (reference sequence).

The chain joins TRBV7-9 to TRBJ1-4; D unclear. The receptor comes from a woman under 30 who had recovered from COVID-19. Sample: PBMCs or T cells enriched from blood (not recorded which). CDR3 protein: CASSSSEKLFF. The CDR3 DNA is TGTGCCAGCAGCTCTAGTGAAAAACTGTTTTTT. Looking up the rest from reference TRBV7-9 and TRBJ1-4 gives the full variable domain: DTGVSQNPRHKITKRGQNVTFRCDPISEHNRLYWYRQTLGQGPEFLTYFQNEAQLEKSRLLSDRFSAERPKGSFSTLEIQRTEQGDSAMYLCASSSSEKLFFGSGTQLSVL.